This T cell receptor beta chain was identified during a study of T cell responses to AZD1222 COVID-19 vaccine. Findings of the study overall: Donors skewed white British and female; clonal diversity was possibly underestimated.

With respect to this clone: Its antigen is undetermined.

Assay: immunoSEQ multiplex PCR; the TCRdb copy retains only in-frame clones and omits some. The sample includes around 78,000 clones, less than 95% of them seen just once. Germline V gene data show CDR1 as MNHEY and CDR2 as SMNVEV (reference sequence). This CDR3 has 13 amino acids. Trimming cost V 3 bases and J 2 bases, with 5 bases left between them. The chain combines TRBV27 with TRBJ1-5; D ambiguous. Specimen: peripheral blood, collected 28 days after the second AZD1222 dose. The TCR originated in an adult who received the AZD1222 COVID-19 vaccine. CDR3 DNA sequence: TGTGCCAGCAGTTTTCTGGGCAATCAGCCCCAGCATTTT. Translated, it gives CASSFLGNQPQHF.